The 14 T cell receptor beta chains presented below share a single source sample, sequenced in a study of cytomegalovirus exposure and HLA in healthy donors. A multiplex PCR was run with 60 Vbeta primers and 13 Jbeta primers. Using immunoSEQ multiplex PCR, the repertoire was profiled, and TCRdb retains in-frame clones only, with some absent. The table records some 120,000 clones, approximately 80% of them present only once. Specimen: PBMCs. The receptors derive from a woman between 40 and 50 years old in good health and CMV-seronegative.

This clone occurred once. The J gene is TRBJ1-1, the V gene TRBV7-2; TRBD1 is a possible D gene (5 bases). Germline V gene data show CDR1 as SGHTA and CDR2 as FQGNSA. There are 14 residues in the CDR3. Trimming pared 5 bases from V and 5 bases from J, leaving 15 bases between. The CDR3 loop reads CASSPSGGRTEAFF. The CDR3 DNA sequence: TGTGCCAGCAGCCCTTCGGGGGGTCGTACTGAAGCTTTCTTT. Full variable domain (rest looked up from reference TRBV7-2 and TRBJ1-1): GAGVSQSPSNKVTEKGKDVELRCDPISGHTALYWYRQSLGQGLEFLIYFQGNSAPDKSGLPSDRFSAERTGGSVSTLTIQRTQQEDSAVYLCASSPSGGRTEAFFGQGTRLTVV.

The chain couples TRBV18 to TRBJ1-1; TRBD1 is a possible D gene (6 bases). Germline V gene sequence: CDR1 KGHSH, CDR2 LQKENI. This CDR3 has 17 amino acids. The germline V and J ends were trimmed by 4 bases and 0 bases, with 18 bases remaining between them. CDR3 coding DNA: TGTGCCAGCTCACAGTTTGGGGGGGGCGGCTTGAACACTGAAGCTTTCTTT. This codes for CASSQFGGGGLNTEAFF.

V gene TRBV5-1 combines with J gene TRBJ2-3, with D possibly matching TRBD2 (7 bases). V lost 5 bases, J lost 1 base, and 11 bases lay in between. CDR1 SGHRS and CDR2 YFSETQ come from the germline V gene. CDR3 length: 14 amino acids. Written as DNA, the CDR3 is TGCGCCAGCAGACTAGGGGGGGGCACAGATACGCAGTATTTT. Protein sequence: CASRLGGGTDTQYF. Variable domain in full (rest from reference TRBV5-1 and TRBJ2-3): KAGVTQTPRYLIKTRGQQVTLSCSPISGHRSVSWYQQTPGQGLQFLFEYFSETQRNKGNFPGRFSGRQFSNSRSEMNVSTLELGDSALYLCASRLGGGTDTQYFGPGTRLTVL.

In its sample, this clone was seen a few times. The gene calls are TRBV6-1 and TRBJ1-2; 7 nucleotides line up with TRBD1. Germline CDR1 reads MNHNS; CDR2 reads SASEGT. The ends lost 8 bases at V and 9 bases at J; junction bases unmatched: 6. The CDR3 contains 11 residues. CDR3 loop: CASQLDRSYTF. The DNA for the CDR3 is TGTGCCAGCCAACTGGACAGGAGCTACACCTTC.

V usage is TRBV18 and J usage is TRBJ2-7, with D perhaps TRBD1 (6 bases). The CDR3 consists of 14 residues. Trimming stripped 3 bases from V and 7 bases from J, with 16 bases between. Germline V CDR1 and CDR2: KGHSH, LQKENI. The CDR3 reads CASSPDSPAWEQYF. CDR3 nucleotides: TGTGCCAGCTCACCGGACAGTCCAGCGTGGGAGCAGTACTTC.

This clone was seen once. This rearrangement joins TRBV6-5 to TRBJ2-5; 9 bases match TRBD1. J was trimmed by 2 bases and V by 6 bases; bases with no gene match: 4. The germline V gene has CDR1 MNHEY and CDR2 SVGAGI. This CDR3 region has 14 residues. The CDR3 reads CASRAGTGQETQYF. CDR3 sequence (DNA): TGTGCCAGCAGAGCCGGGACAGGGCAAGAGACCCAGTACTTC.

The chain recombines TRBV5-1 with TRBJ2-7; 15 bases align to TRBD2. This CDR3 region has 16 residues. With 3 bases clipped from V and 6 bases from J, the junction kept 7 bases outside the gene matches. Germline loops: CDR1 SGHRS, CDR2 YFSETQ. The CDR3 DNA follows: TGCGCCAGCAGCTGCGGACTAGCGGGGGGGATATGCGAGCAGTACTTC. This codes for CASSCGLAGGICEQYF.

The gene calls are TRBV19 and TRBJ2-1; D might be TRBD1 (6 bases). Trimming stripped 5 bases from V and 7 bases from J, with 12 bases between. This CDR3 is built from 13 residues. Germline lookup yields CDR1 LNHDA and CDR2 SQIVND (reference sequence). The CDR3 sequence is CASSHRDRNEQFF. In DNA, the CDR3 is TGTGCCAGTAGTCACAGGGATCGGAATGAGCAGTTCTTC.

The rearrangement uses TRBV27 and TRBJ2-2; D possibly corresponds to TRBD2 (6 bases). Germline V gene data show CDR1 as MNHEY and CDR2 as SMNVEV (reference sequence). The CDR3 is made up of 12 amino acids. Trimming took 3 bases from V and 8 from J, leaving 7 bases between them. In nucleotides, the CDR3 is TGTGCCAGCAGTTTCCTAGCGGGGGAGCTGTTTTTT. This encodes CASSFLAGELFF.

The V call is TRBV11-2, the J call TRBJ1-2; D perhaps matches TRBD1 (5 bases). V lost 5 bases and J 4 bases, leaving 8 bases between the germline ends. The CDR3 has 12 residues. CDR1 is SGHAT, CDR2 FQNNGV, per germline. This CDR3 reads CASSDSSYGYTF. CDR3 coding DNA: TGTGCCAGCAGCGACAGCTCCTATGGCTACACCTTC.

The chain uses TRBV21-1 and TRBJ1-4. TRBV21-1 is flagged as a pseudogene. This CDR3 is 13 amino acids long. This CDR3 reads CASSKGVYEKLFF. For the CDR3, the DNA is TGTGCCAGCAGCAAAGGCGTCTATGAAAAACTGTTTTTT.

V gene TRBV4-3 combines with J gene TRBJ2-1, with 7 nucleotides matching TRBD1. Unmatched junction bases numbered 18, after V lost 4 bases and J lost 3 bases. From germline, CDR1 is LGHNA and CDR2 YSLEER. The CDR3 runs to 19 residues. Here the CDR3 DNA reads TGCGCCAGCAGCCGGAAAAACAACCCCCGGGACAGAAACTACAATGAGCAGTTCTTC. This sequence encodes CASSRKNNPRDRNYNEQFF.

The chain employs TRBV6-1 and TRBJ1-1, with D maybe TRBD1 (5 bases). The CDR3 spans 18 residues. Germline CDR1 and CDR2: MNHNS and SASEGT. Trimming left V 0 bases short and J 1 base short, with 18 bases between. The CDR3 loop is CASSEAGVRGGRNTEAFF. The CDR3 bases are TGTGCCAGCAGTGAAGCGGGGGTCCGGGGGGGTAGGAACACTGAAGCTTTCTTT.

The chain combines TRBV6-1 with TRBJ2-3; 11 bases agree with TRBD2. Germline V CDR1 and CDR2: MNHNS, SASEGT. CDR3 length: 15 residues. J was trimmed by 2 bases and V by 4 bases; bases with no gene match: 2. The CDR3 loop reads CASSGGLAVTDTQYF. CDR3 nucleotide sequence: TGTGCCAGCAGTGGGGGACTAGCGGTCACAGATACGCAGTATTTT.